The sample holds many counts of the clone carrying this TCR beta chain. Its cognate antigen is unknown. This specimen belongs to a study of T-cell reconstitution after alpha-beta-depleted transplantation in children. A library of TCRbeta sequences, prepared with unique molecular identifiers, was generated. TCRdb re-derived calls from the PCR reads in MiXCR, one entry per CDR3 protein. The sample lists 200,000 or so distinct CDR3 sequences, roughly 6.6% occurring once. Study-wide results and limits: Several hundred expanded graft clones reportedly were the source of alpha-beta T cells about two months after transplant. Most T-cell counts and diversity one year after the transplant came from T cells that were newly produced.

Germline-derived CDR1 and CDR2 are DFQATT and SNEGSKA (reference sequence). V was clipped by 5 bases and J by 1 base; unmatched bases: 7. This CDR3 has 15 amino acids. This receptor was identified in a boy younger than 10 with acute lymphoblastic leukemia, due to receive a stem cell transplant. The chain is built from TRBV20-1 and TRBJ2-7; TRBD1 matches at 11 bases. Material: PBMCs, obtained before TCRalphabeta/CD19-depleted stem cell transplant. CDR3 sequence: CSALSGQGASYEQYF. Written as DNA, the CDR3 is TGCAGTGCTTTAAGTGGACAGGGGGCTTCCTACGAGCAGTACTTC.